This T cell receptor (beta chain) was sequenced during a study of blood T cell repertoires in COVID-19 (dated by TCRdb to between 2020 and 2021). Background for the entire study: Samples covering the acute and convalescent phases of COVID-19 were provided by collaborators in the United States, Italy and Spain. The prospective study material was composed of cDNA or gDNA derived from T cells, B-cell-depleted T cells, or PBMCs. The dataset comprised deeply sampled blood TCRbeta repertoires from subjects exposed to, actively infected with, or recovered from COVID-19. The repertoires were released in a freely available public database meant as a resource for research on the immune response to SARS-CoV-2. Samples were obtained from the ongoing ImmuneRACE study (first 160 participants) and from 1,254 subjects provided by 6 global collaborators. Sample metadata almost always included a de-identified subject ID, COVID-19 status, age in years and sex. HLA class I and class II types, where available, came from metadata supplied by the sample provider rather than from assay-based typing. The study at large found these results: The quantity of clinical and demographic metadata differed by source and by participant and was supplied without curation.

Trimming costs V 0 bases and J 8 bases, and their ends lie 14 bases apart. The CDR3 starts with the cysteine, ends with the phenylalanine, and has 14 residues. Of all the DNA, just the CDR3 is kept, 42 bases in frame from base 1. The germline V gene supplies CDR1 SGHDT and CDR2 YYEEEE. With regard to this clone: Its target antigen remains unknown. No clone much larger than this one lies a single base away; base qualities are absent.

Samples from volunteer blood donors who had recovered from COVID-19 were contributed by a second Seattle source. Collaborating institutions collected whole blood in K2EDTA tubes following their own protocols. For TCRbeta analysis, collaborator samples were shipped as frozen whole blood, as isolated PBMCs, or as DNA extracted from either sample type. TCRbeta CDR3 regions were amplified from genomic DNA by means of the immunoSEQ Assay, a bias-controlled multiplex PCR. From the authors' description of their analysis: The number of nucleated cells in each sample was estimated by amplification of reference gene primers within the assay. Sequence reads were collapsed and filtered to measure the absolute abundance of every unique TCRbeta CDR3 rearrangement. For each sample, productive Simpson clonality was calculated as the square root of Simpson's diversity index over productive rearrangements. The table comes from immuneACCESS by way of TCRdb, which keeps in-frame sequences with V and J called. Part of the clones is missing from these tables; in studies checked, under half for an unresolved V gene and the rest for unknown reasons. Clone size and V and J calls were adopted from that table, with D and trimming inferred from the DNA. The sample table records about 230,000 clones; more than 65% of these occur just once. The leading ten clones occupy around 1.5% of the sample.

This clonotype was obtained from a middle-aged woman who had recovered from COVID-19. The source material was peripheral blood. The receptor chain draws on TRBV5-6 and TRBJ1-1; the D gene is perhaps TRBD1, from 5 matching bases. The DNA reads TGTGCCAGCAGCTTGGGGCACGGGGGTGCAGAAGCTTTCTTT. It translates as CASSLGHGGAEAFF. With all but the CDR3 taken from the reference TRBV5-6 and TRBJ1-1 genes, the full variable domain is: DAGVTQSPTHLIKTRGQQVTLRCSPKSGHDTVSWYQQALGQGPQFIFQYYEEEERQRGNFPDRFSGHQFPNYSSELNVNALLLGDSALYLCASSLGHGGAEAFFGQGTRLTVV.